This T cell receptor beta chain derives from a study of control samples from healthy donors and cancer patients. This clone was detected only a few times. V lost 3 bases to trimming and J lost 8 bases, with 13 bases between them. The germline V gene encodes CDR1 SGHDN and CDR2 FVKESK. CDR3 length equals 14 residues. Only in-frame clones appear in the TCRdb table, and some are missing; sequencing was by immunoSEQ multiplex PCR. The sample holds fewer than 200,000 clones, over 85% seen once. The receptor was isolated from a man aged 25 to 45 in good health. The source material was blood. The gene calls are TRBV14 and TRBJ1-4, with D perhaps TRBD1 (5 bases). The CDR3 loop is CASSQDGRQEKLFF. The CDR3 DNA follows: TGTGCCAGCAGCCAGGACGGGCGACAGGAAAAACTGTTTTTT.